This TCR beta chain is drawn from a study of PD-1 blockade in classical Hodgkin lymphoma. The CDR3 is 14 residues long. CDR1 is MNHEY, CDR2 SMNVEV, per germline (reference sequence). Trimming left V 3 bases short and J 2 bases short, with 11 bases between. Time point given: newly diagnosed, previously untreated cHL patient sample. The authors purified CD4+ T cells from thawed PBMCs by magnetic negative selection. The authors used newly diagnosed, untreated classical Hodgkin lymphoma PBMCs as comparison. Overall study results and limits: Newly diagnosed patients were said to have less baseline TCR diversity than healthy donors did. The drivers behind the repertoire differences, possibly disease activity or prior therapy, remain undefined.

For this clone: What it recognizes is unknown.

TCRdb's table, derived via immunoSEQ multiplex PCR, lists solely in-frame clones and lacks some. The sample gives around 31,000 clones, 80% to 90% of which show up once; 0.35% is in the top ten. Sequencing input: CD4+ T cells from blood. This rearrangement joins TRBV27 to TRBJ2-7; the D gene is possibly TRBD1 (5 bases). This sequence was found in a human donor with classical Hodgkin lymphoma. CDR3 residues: CASSFSARAYEQYF. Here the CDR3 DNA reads TGTGCCAGCAGTTTCTCGGCCAGGGCCTACGAGCAGTACTTC.